The clone carrying this TCR beta chain occurred a few times. Patients with a history of autoimmune disease or on systemic immunosuppression were excluded. Cycle 7 day 1, cycle 4 day 1, and baseline were the timepoints at which blood was sampled. These data come from a study of OX40 agonist ivuxolimab in advanced cancers. Study-level background: Participants, roughly 81% male, averaged 60 years of age, ranging from roughly 20 to 80.

Using immunoSEQ multiplex PCR, the repertoire was profiled, and TCRdb retains in-frame clones only, with some absent. In the table there are about 22,000 clones, around four fifths of which are singletons. Germline assignment: CDR1 MNHNS and CDR2 SASEGT. Trimming cost V 6 bases and J 6 bases; bases outside gene matches: 3. This CDR3 has 15 amino acids. The sequencing used CD4+ or CD8+ T cells sorted from blood, collected in a trial of the OX40 agonist ivuxolimab. This clonotype was obtained from an adult with an advanced solid tumor such as melanoma, head and neck, liver or kidney cancer. V is TRBV6-1 and J is TRBJ2-1; 15 bases align to TRBD2. CDR3 residues: CASSLGLAGGNEQFF. In DNA form, the CDR3 reads TGTGCCAGCAGCCTGGGACTAGCGGGGGGCAATGAGCAGTTCTTC.